The present TCR beta chain was sequenced within a study of shared clonotypes between healthy human individuals. The assay was immunoSEQ multiplex PCR, and TCRdb's table has in-frame clones only and misses some. Of 2.5 million or so clones listed, around nine tenths are singletons. Findings of the study overall: In a few donors, about 5% of naive CD4 clonotypes appeared in common.

V shed 7 bases and J shed 7 bases, with 19 bases lying between them. This CDR3 region has 15 residues. Per germline, CDR1 MNHEY and CDR2 SMNVEV (reference sequence). Regarding this clone: Its antigen is not identified.

Sequenced input: naive CD4+ T cells sorted from blood. Subset specified: CD45RA+ positively selected. The genes are TRBV27 and TRBJ2-2; possible D gene TRBD2, 7 bases. This clonotype was sampled from a man between 18 and 29 years old in good health. CDR3 DNA: TGTGCCAGCACCCTAGGGGGGGGGCAGATCGGGGAGCTGTTTTTT. Its protein product is CASTLGGGQIGELFF.